The 13 T cell receptor beta chains in this list originate from one sample, sequenced in a study of PD-L1 blockade in urothelial cancer. TCRdb keeps only in-frame clones here, not all; method: immunoSEQ multiplex PCR. Of 30,000 to 50,000 clones detected, about 89% appear once; the ten largest clones hold just under 2%. Source: PBMCs, taken around atezolizumab (anti-PD-L1) treatment. These receptors came from a man in his fifties or sixties with urothelial cancer.

CDR3 region: CASSLERGAYNEQFF. DNA of the CDR3: TGCGCCAGCAGCTTGGAGCGGGGGGCCTACAATGAGCAGTTCTTC. This rearrangement joins TRBV5-1 to TRBJ2-1, with TRBD2 matching 9 bases. The CDR3 sequence is 15 residues long. In germline, CDR1 is SGHRS, CDR2 YFSETQ. V lost 0 bases and J lost 2; bases outside the gene matches: 0.

The chain employs TRBV7-9 and TRBJ2-5; TRBD2 is a possible D gene (7 bases). The CDR3 loop spans 12 amino acids. Germline assignment: CDR1 SEHNR and CDR2 FQNEAQ (reference sequence). Between the trimmed V and J ends, which lost 6 bases and 10 bases, there was a span of 15 bases. CDR3 sequence: CASRIGGGSQYF. The CDR3 region has the DNA TGTGCCAGCAGGATAGGGGGGGGGAGCCAGTACTTC.

J is TRBJ2-7 and V is TRBV27; 7 bases match TRBD2. CDR3 length: 15 amino acids. Germline-derived CDR1 and CDR2 are MNHEY and SMNVEV (reference sequence). Unmatched junction bases numbered 8, after V lost 1 base and J lost 5 bases. CDR3 nucleotides: TGTGCCAGCAGTTTATATCCAGCGGGGTTACACGAGCAGTACTTC. It codes for CASSLYPAGLHEQYF.

The rearrangement uses TRBV29-1 and TRBJ2-7, with D possibly being TRBD2 (6 bases). Germline V gene lookup returns CDR1 SQVTM and CDR2 ANQGSEA. The CDR3 has 12 residues. Trimming took 6 bases from V and 0 from J, leaving 9 bases between them. The CDR3 here is CSVGGVSYEQYF. Written as DNA, the CDR3 is TGCAGCGTCGGAGGGGTCTCCTACGAGCAGTACTTC.

This rearrangement joins TRBV27 to TRBJ2-1; 7 nucleotides match TRBD2. Trimming removed 5 bases from V and 7 bases from J; junction bases left unmatched: 11. The CDR3 is 15 residues long. The germline V gene has CDR1 MNHEY and CDR2 SMNVEV (reference sequence). The CDR3 is CASSVASGAFNEQFF. CDR3 nucleotides: TGTGCCAGCAGTGTCGCGAGCGGGGCCTTTAATGAGCAGTTCTTC.

The chain has TRBV10-3 and TRBJ2-1; possibly TRBD2 for D (5 bases). CDR3 length equals 14 residues. V was cut by 3 bases and J by 5 bases, with 11 bases left in between. CDR1 ENHRY and CDR2 SYGVKD come from the germline V gene. The CDR3 sequence: CAISEPGDNNEQFF. As DNA, the CDR3 is TGTGCCATCAGTGAACCCGGGGATAACAATGAGCAGTTCTTC.

The chain has TRBV5-1 and TRBJ2-2, with TRBD2 matching 7 bases. The CDR3 has 15 residues. V trimming: 4 bases; J trimming: 6 bases; junction bases outside the gene matches: 9. Looked up from germline, CDR1 is SGHRS and CDR2 is YFSETQ. The CDR3: CASSQATAGAGELFF. As DNA, the CDR3 is TGCGCCAGCAGCCAGGCCACGGCGGGAGCCGGGGAGCTGTTTTTT.

The chain joins TRBV5-1 to TRBJ2-5; no firm D call. This CDR3 spans 13 amino acids. Germline V gives CDR1 SGHRS, CDR2 YFSETQ. The V gene lost 0 bases and the J gene lost 1 base, with 4 bases spanning the gap. The CDR3: CASSLVIQETQYF. Here the CDR3 DNA reads TGCGCCAGCAGCTTGGTTATCCAAGAGACCCAGTACTTC. Using reference TRBV5-1 and TRBJ2-5 for the parts outside the CDR3, the full variable domain is KAGVTQTPRYLIKTRGQQVTLSCSPISGHRSVSWYQQTPGQGLQFLFEYFSETQRNKGNFPGRFSGRQFSNSRSEMNVSTLELGDSALYLCASSLVIQETQYFGPGTRLLVL.

The chain carries TRBV7-9 and TRBJ1-4; no clear D gene. Looked up from germline, CDR1 is SEHNR and CDR2 is FQNEAQ (reference sequence). The CDR3 totals 14 residues. V was shortened by 5 bases and J by 8 bases, with 15 bases between the two germline ends. The CDR3, as DNA: TGTGCCAGCAGCCCCGACGACGGAGGAGAAAAACTGTTTTTT. Translated: CASSPDDGGEKLFF.

The chain combines TRBV19 with TRBJ1-4, with a possible D match to TRBD1 (6 bases). Germline CDR1 is LNHDA and CDR2 is SQIVND (reference sequence). CDR3 length: 14 amino acids. V was shortened by 2 bases and J by 6 bases, with 10 bases between the two germline ends. The CDR3 region is CASSIQGSDEKLFF. As DNA, the CDR3 is TGTGCCAGTAGTATACAGGGGAGTGATGAAAAACTGTTTTTT.

This chain connects TRBV5-1 to TRBJ2-5; 7 bases align to TRBD2. The CDR3 spans 14 residues. The V and J ends lost 0 bases and 5 bases, in that order; junction bases with no gene match: 4. The germline V gene has CDR1 SGHRS and CDR2 YFSETQ. The CDR3 spells CASSLVTSAETQYF. The CDR3 coding sequence is TGCGCCAGCAGCTTGGTTACTAGCGCGGAGACCCAGTACTTC.

This chain joins TRBV6-1 and TRBJ2-4; D is perhaps TRBD1 (5 bases). Germline V gene lookup returns CDR1 MNHNS and CDR2 SASEGT. V was pared by 3 bases and J by 6 bases, with 9 bases between. The CDR3 spans 13 residues. CDR3 nucleotide sequence: TGTGCCAGCAGTGACAGGGCCGCAAACATTCAGTACTTC. This codes for CASSDRAANIQYF.

The CDR3 is CASSVEAGGADQPQHF. In nucleotides, the CDR3 is TGTGCCAGCAGCGTAGAGGCAGGGGGCGCGGATCAGCCCCAGCATTTT. V gene TRBV9 combines with J gene TRBJ1-5, with 8 bases identical to TRBD1. Trimming at V came to 0 bases and at J to 5 bases, leaving 7 bases not matched to a gene. CDR1 is SGDLS and CDR2 is YYNGEE in the germline V gene. The CDR3 consists of 16 residues.